Included here is one T cell receptor beta chain sequence, with context. Its cognate antigen is unknown. CDR3 size: 21 residues. J was trimmed by 5 bases and V by 4 bases; bases with no gene match: 18. The sample belongs to a study of cytomegalovirus exposure and HLA in healthy donors. Use of 60 Vbeta and 13 Jbeta primers characterized the PCR. Profiled with immunoSEQ multiplex PCR; TCRdb holds only in-frame clones, not every one. The table has approximately 73,000 clones, approximately 57% seen once. Study-level findings and limits: Later findings reportedly placed an Asian-associated ancestry cluster below the approximately 670-donor mean for N-insertions.

The chain recombines TRBV23-1 with TRBJ2-3; 16 bases align to TRBD2. TRBV23-1 is an open reading frame whose function is uncertain. The clonotype originates from a man aged 30-40 years in good health and CMV-seropositive. The specimen sequenced was PBMCs. The CDR3 region has the DNA TGCGCCAGCAGTCCCCTCCCCGGGACTAGCGGGAGGGCCGGGGCAGGAGATACGCAGTATTTT. Residues: CASSPLPGTSGRAGAGDTQYF.